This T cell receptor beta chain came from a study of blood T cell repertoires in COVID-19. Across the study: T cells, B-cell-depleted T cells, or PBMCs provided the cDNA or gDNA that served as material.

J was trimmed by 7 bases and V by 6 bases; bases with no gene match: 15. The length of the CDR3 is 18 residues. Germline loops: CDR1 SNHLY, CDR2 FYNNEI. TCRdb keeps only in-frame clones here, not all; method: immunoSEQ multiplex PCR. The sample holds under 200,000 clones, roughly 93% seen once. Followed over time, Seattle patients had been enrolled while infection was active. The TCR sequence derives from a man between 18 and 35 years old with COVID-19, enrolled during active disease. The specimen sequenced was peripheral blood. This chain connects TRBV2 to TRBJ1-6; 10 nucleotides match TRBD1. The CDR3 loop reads CASRAGQGKVYVNSPLHF. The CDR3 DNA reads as TGTGCCAGCAGAGCGGGACAGGGGAAGGTATATGTGAATTCACCCCTCCACTTT.